This T cell receptor (beta chain) was found in a study of identical twins. Overall study results and limits: Out-of-frame alpha sequences shared by twins showed excess low generation probability. The abundant beta clonotypes from cord blood had fewer insertions, and memory repertoires had none of this. Models, which agreed with sharing between unrelated individuals, nonetheless underestimated the out-of-frame TCR alpha sharing seen in monozygotic twins.

This clonotype has a handful of counts. As yet, its antigen is unknown. The CDR3 covers 14 residues. V gave up 3 bases and J gave up 0 bases, with 6 bases separating them. Germline loops: CDR1 SNHLY, CDR2 FYNNEI. Unique molecular identifiers were present on the cDNA, which also gained a universal primer site by template switching. TCRdb redid the calling of the 5' RACE reads with MiXCR, one entry per CDR3 protein. The sample includes hundreds of thousands of distinct CDR3 sequences, roughly 12% of them seen just once. The same data also contributed to another study, on yellow fever vaccine responses in identical twins.

Sequencing input: PBMCs. The receptor comes from a woman aged 18-29 years in good health. The chain is built from TRBV2 and TRBJ1-3, with unresolved D. Here the CDR3 reads CASSEKRSGNTIYF. The CDR3 nucleotides read TGTGCCAGCAGTGAGAAACGCTCTGGAAACACCATATATTTT.